The 7 T cell receptor beta chains given below trace back to one sample, sequenced in a study of blood T cell repertoires in COVID-19 (dated by TCRdb to the early 2020s). The library was generated by the immunoSEQ multiplex PCR assay. TCRdb retrieved this table from immuneACCESS and kept in-frame rearrangements only. Not all clones are present; in checked studies, unresolved V genes account for under half, and no reason is known for the remainder. Within this sample are approximately 90,000 clones, with about 85% of them counted one time only. More than 20% of the sample goes to the ten largest clones. Sequencing used peripheral blood. The receptors here all came from a man aged 80 or over with active or convalescent COVID-19.

J is TRBJ2-2 and V is TRBV5-6, with 9 bases fitting TRBD2. J gave up 1 base and V 5 bases, and 3 bases lay outside the gene matches. Germline V CDR1 and CDR2: SGHDT, YYEEEE. CDR3 length: 15 residues. The CDR3 DNA reads TGTGCCAGCAGGTTAGCGGGGGTGAACACCGGGGAGCTGTTTTTT. Its protein product is CASRLAGVNTGELFF. The whole variable domain, filled in from reference TRBV5-6 and TRBJ2-2, reads DAGVTQSPTHLIKTRGQQVTLRCSPKSGHDTVSWYQQALGQGPQFIFQYYEEEERQRGNFPDRFSGHQFPNYSSELNVNALLLGDSALYLCASRLAGVNTGELFFGEGSRLTVL.

This chain links TRBV6-5 with TRBJ1-6, with D unresolved. Germline CDR1 reads MNHEY; CDR2 reads SVGAGI. V was trimmed by 8 bases and J by 0 bases, leaving 5 bases between them. The CDR3 extends over 13 amino acids. CDR3: CASSSSYNSPLHF. The DNA of the CDR3 is TGTGCCAGCTCGAGCTCCTATAATTCACCCCTCCACTTT.

This sequence joins TRBV30 and TRBJ1-5, with D hard to call. The CDR3 is 13 amino acids. Germline V gene lookup returns CDR1 GTSNPN and CDR2 SVGIG (reference sequence). With 4 bases removed from V and 0 bases from J, the gap between germline ends came to 7 bases. As DNA, the CDR3 is TGTGCCTGGAACGGGGATAGCAATCAGCCCCAGCATTTT. It translates to CAWNGDSNQPQHF.

This clone was detected only once. The chain recombines TRBV6-6 with TRBJ1-5, with 7 nucleotides matching TRBD1. Germline V lookup: CDR1 MNHNY, CDR2 SVGAGI (reference sequence). This CDR3 has 14 residues. The V gene end was trimmed by 4 bases and the J gene end by 5 bases; junction bases not matched to a gene: 5. The CDR3 here is CASSFDRVDQPQHF. The CDR3 nucleotides are TGTGCCAGCAGTTTCGACAGGGTTGATCAGCCCCAGCATTTT.

This chain joins TRBV5-6 and TRBJ2-1, with TRBD2 identical over 10 bases. This CDR3 is 15 amino acids long. The germline CDR1 and CDR2 sequences are SGHDT and YYEEEE. Unmatched junction bases numbered 3, after V lost 4 bases and J lost 2 bases. This chain's CDR3 is CASSRTSGAYNEQFF. DNA of the CDR3: TGTGCCAGCAGCCGGACTAGCGGTGCCTACAATGAGCAGTTCTTC.

The rearrangement uses TRBV5-1 and TRBJ1-5; 7 bases agree with TRBD1. CDR1 SGHRS and CDR2 YFSETQ come from the germline V gene. The CDR3 loop spans 15 amino acids. V shed 4 bases and J 4 bases; nucleotides not matched to a gene: 8. The CDR3 bases are TGCGCCAGCAGCCTATCCGGGACAGATAATCAGCCCCAGCATTTT. Its protein is CASSLSGTDNQPQHF.

This clone appeared a few times. CDR3 amino acids: CASSLVRGYSGNTIYF. CDR3 DNA sequence: TGTGCCAGCAGCTTAGTCAGGGGATACTCTGGAAACACCATATATTTT. The rearrangement uses TRBV7-8 and TRBJ1-3; D is perhaps TRBD1 (6 bases). CDR3 length: 16 amino acids. Trimming took 1 base from V and 0 from J, leaving 10 bases between them. Germline V gene lookup returns CDR1 SGHVS and CDR2 FQNEAQ.